One and the same sample provided the 24 T cell receptor beta chains below, sequenced in a study of long-term antiretroviral therapy in people with HIV. They ran version v3.0 of the immunoSEQ assay at survey level. Assay: immunoSEQ multiplex PCR; the TCRdb copy retains only in-frame clones and omits some. The repertoire includes roughly 24,000 clones, around nine tenths of them detected once, and roughly 6% sits in the top ten. This sample comprised unsorted PBMCs, obtained 0.6 years after starting antiretroviral therapy. These receptors were taken from a man aged 55 to 70 with HIV.

The V and J genes are TRBV2 and TRBJ2-7; 10 bases agree with TRBD2. In germline, CDR1 is SNHLY, CDR2 FYNNEI. V shed 4 bases and J 3 bases; nucleotides not matched to a gene: 9. The CDR3 is 16 residues long. The CDR3 here is CASSGRTSGTGYEQYF. The CDR3 DNA follows: TGTGCCAGCAGTGGGCGGACTAGCGGAACGGGCTACGAGCAGTACTTC.

V and J are TRBV15 and TRBJ2-3; TRBD2 matches 13 bases. The V and J ends lost 3 bases and 8 bases, in that order; junction bases with no gene match: 8. This CDR3 region has 16 residues. CDR1 and CDR2 (germline): LNHNV, YYDKDF (reference sequence). The CDR3 spells CATSSTRGLAGATQYF. CDR3 DNA sequence: TGTGCCACCAGCAGTACCCGAGGACTAGCGGGAGCTACGCAGTATTTT.

The J gene is TRBJ1-3, the V gene TRBV11-3; D uncertain. This CDR3 has 15 amino acids. The V end was cut by 3 bases, the J end by 1 base, with 10 bases between. Per the germline V gene, CDR1 is SGHNT and CDR2 is YENEEA. The CDR3 DNA is TGTGCCAGCAGCTTGCGGTCGGGGTCTGGAAACACCATATATTTT. This translates into CASSLRSGSGNTIYF. Looking up the rest from reference TRBV11-3 and TRBJ1-3 gives the full variable domain: EAGVVQSPRYKIIEKKQPVAFWCNPISGHNTLYWYLQNLGQGPELLIRYENEEAVDDSQLPKDRFSAERLKGVDSTLKIQPAELGDSAVYLCASSLRSGSGNTIYFGEGSWLTVV.

V and J are TRBV7-3 and TRBJ2-7; 7 nucleotides line up with TRBD2. V was pared by 5 bases and J by 6 bases, with 7 bases of the junction left unmatched. The CDR3 totals 13 residues. Germline V gives CDR1 SGHTA, CDR2 FQGTGA. The CDR3 sequence is CASSPRTSSEQYF. The CDR3 DNA reads as TGTGCCAGCAGCCCCCGGACTAGTAGCGAGCAGTACTTC.

The gene calls are TRBV6-5 and TRBJ1-4, with D unclear. Trimming removed 8 bases at V and 0 bases at J, with 10 bases between. The germline gives CDR1 MNHEY, CDR2 SVGAGI. The CDR3 consists of 14 residues. The CDR3 bases are TGTGCCAGCCGAGATTCCGCAACTAATGAAAAACTGTTTTTT. Translation gives CASRDSATNEKLFF.

The chain employs TRBV12-5 and TRBJ2-7; the D is unclear. This CDR3 comprises 12 residues. Trimming removed 6 bases from V and 6 bases from J, with 12 bases in between. Germline CDR1 is LGHNT and CDR2 is FRNRAP. The CDR3 spells CASGPTSSEQYF. The CDR3, as DNA: TGTGCTAGTGGACCCACCTCGTCCGAGCAGTACTTC.

The gene calls are TRBV5-1 and TRBJ2-2; possibly TRBD1 for D (8 bases). CDR3 size: 17 residues. CDR1 is SGHRS, CDR2 YFSETQ, per germline. Trimming removed 1 base at V and 6 bases at J, with 19 bases between. The CDR3 DNA sequence: TGCGCCAGCAGCTTGCAAAGTAGGACAGGGAGGGCCGGGGAGCTGTTTTTT. It is translated as CASSLQSRTGRAGELFF.

The rearrangement links TRBV18 to TRBJ2-7, with unresolved D. The CDR3 runs to 15 residues. With 3 bases removed from V and 1 base from J, the gap between germline ends came to 13 bases. CDR1 KGHSH and CDR2 LQKENI come from the germline V gene. CDR3 sequence: CASSPRRTDSYEQYF. Here the CDR3 DNA reads TGTGCCAGCTCACCCCGCAGGACGGATTCCTACGAGCAGTACTTC.

The chain combines TRBV18 with TRBJ2-2; D not certain. Trimming removed 3 bases from V and 5 bases from J, with 7 bases in between. Germline-derived CDR1 and CDR2 are KGHSH and LQKENI. The CDR3 covers 13 residues. CDR3 bases: TGTGCCAGCTCACCTATTTTAACCGGGGAGCTGTTTTTT. The encoded protein is CASSPILTGELFF.

V and J are TRBV30 and TRBJ2-7; possibly TRBD1 for D (5 bases). V lost 0 bases, J lost 4 bases, and 13 bases lay in between. CDR3 size: 14 residues. The V gene's germline CDR1 is GTSNPN and CDR2 SVGIG (reference sequence). The CDR3 here is CAWSVPAGIYEQYF. CDR3 nucleotides: TGTGCCTGGAGTGTTCCCGCAGGGATTTACGAGCAGTACTTC.

The V and J genes are TRBV7-8 and TRBJ2-2; a possible D gene is TRBD2 (5 bases). V lost 0 bases and J 6 bases, leaving 14 bases between the germline ends. The CDR3 has 16 residues. Germline-derived CDR1 and CDR2 are SGHVS and FQNEAQ. CDR3: CASSLALAQAAGELFF. The DNA of the CDR3 is TGTGCCAGCAGCTTAGCGCTGGCTCAAGCGGCCGGGGAGCTGTTTTTT.

The rearrangement uses TRBV5-1 and TRBJ2-1, with 14 bases lining up with TRBD2. V lost 3 bases to trimming and J lost 4 bases; unmatched junction nucleotides: 6. CDR1 SGHRS and CDR2 YFSETQ come from the germline V gene. The CDR3 has 17 amino acids. The CDR3 sequence is CASSSGTSGSGYNEQFF. The CDR3 nucleotides read TGCGCCAGCAGCTCCGGGACTAGCGGGAGTGGGTACAATGAGCAGTTCTTC. Filled out from reference TRBV5-1 and TRBJ2-1, the complete variable domain reads KAGVTQTPRYLIKTRGQQVTLSCSPISGHRSVSWYQQTPGQGLQFLFEYFSETQRNKGNFPGRFSGRQFSNSRSEMNVSTLELGDSALYLCASSSGTSGSGYNEQFFGPGTRLTVL.

This chain connects TRBV10-1 to TRBJ2-1; 9 bases line up with TRBD1. Trimming took 0 bases from V and 4 from J; bases not matched to a gene: 7. Germline CDR1 reads WNHNN; CDR2 reads SYGVQD (reference sequence). This CDR3 has 17 residues. CDR3 DNA: TGCGCCAGCAGTGAGTCGAGGACAGGGGCCATTTACAATGAGCAGTTCTTC. The encoded protein is CASSESRTGAIYNEQFF.

The chain has TRBV5-1 and TRBJ2-7; TRBD1 matches at 10 bases. This CDR3 has 16 amino acids. With V trimmed by 0 bases and J by 5 bases, 8 bases remained unmatched. Germline V gene data show CDR1 as SGHRS and CDR2 as YFSETQ. The CDR3 coding sequence is TGCGCCAGCAGCTTGGATGTGACAGGGGGCAGAAACGAGCAGTACTTC. Translation: CASSLDVTGGRNEQYF.

V usage is TRBV19 and J usage is TRBJ1-1, with 10 bases aligning to TRBD1. Unmatched junction bases numbered 5, after V lost 1 base and J lost 6 bases. Germline V gene sequence: CDR1 LNHDA, CDR2 SQIVND (reference sequence). The CDR3 loop spans 15 amino acids. The CDR3 nucleotides are TGTGCCAGTAGTATAGGACGGGACAGGGGACCTGAAGCTTTCTTT. As protein: CASSIGRDRGPEAFF.

The V call is TRBV5-1, the J call TRBJ2-3; TRBD1 matches at 7 bases. J lost 4 bases, V lost 3 bases, and 11 bases had no gene match. CDR1 SGHRS and CDR2 YFSETQ come from the germline V gene. The length of the CDR3 is 16 residues. The CDR3 bases are TGCGCCAGCAGCTCGTACAACAGGGGCCGGGCAGATACGCAGTATTTT. It translates to CASSSYNRGRADTQYF.

V usage is TRBV5-4 and J usage is TRBJ2-5, with D perhaps TRBD2 (6 bases). The CDR3 totals 13 residues. V shed 3 bases and J shed 4 bases, with 10 bases lying between them. Germline assignment: CDR1 SGHNT and CDR2 YYREEE (reference sequence). The CDR3 region is CASSSSAGETQYF. The DNA of the CDR3 is TGTGCCAGCAGCTCGTCAGCGGGAGAGACCCAGTACTTC.

This clone was observed a single time. The V gene is TRBV7-2, the J gene TRBJ2-1; the D call may be TRBD1 or TRBD2 (5 bases each). Germline loops: CDR1 SGHTA, CDR2 FQGNSA. The CDR3 consists of 16 residues. With 3 bases removed from V and 5 bases from J, the gap between germline ends came to 17 bases. The CDR3 sequence is CASSFNPRGGHNEQFF. The CDR3 region has the DNA TGTGCCAGCAGCTTCAATCCCCGGGGCGGTCACAATGAGCAGTTCTTC.

The chain couples TRBV19 to TRBJ1-4, with D perhaps TRBD1 (5 bases). This CDR3 has 14 residues. Germline V gene data show CDR1 as LNHDA and CDR2 as SQIVND (reference sequence). Trimming took off 3 bases at V and 4 bases at J, with 9 bases between the two ends. CDR3 DNA sequence: TGTGCCAGTAGTATGGGGGGAAGTAATGAAAAACTGTTTTTT. This encodes CASSMGGSNEKLFF. The whole variable domain, remainder taken from reference TRBV19 and TRBJ1-4, is DGGITQSPKYLFRKEGQNVTLSCEQNLNHDAMYWYRQDPGQGLRLIYYSQIVNDFQKGDIAEGYSVSREKKESFPLTVTSAQKNPTAFYLCASSMGGSNEKLFFGSGTQLSVL.

This CDR3 reads CASSAGAADTQYF. CDR3 DNA sequence: TGCGCCAGCAGTGCGGGGGCCGCAGATACGCAGTATTTT. The V call is TRBV10-2, the J call TRBJ2-3; D is perhaps TRBD1 or TRBD2 (6 bases each). Trimming removed 4 bases at V and 4 bases at J, with 9 bases between. The germline V gene encodes CDR1 WSHSY and CDR2 SAAADI. This CDR3 comprises 13 residues.

The gene calls are TRBV28 and TRBJ1-1; tentatively, D is TRBD1 (5 bases). Trimming shortened V by 6 bases and J by 0 bases, and 14 bases separated the two germline ends. The germline CDR1 and CDR2 sequences are MDHEN and SYDVKM. This CDR3 contains 15 residues. The CDR3 sequence is CASRPSGVVNTEAFF. CDR3 nucleotide sequence: TGTGCCAGCAGGCCCTCGGGGGTAGTGAACACTGAAGCTTTCTTT.

The chain has TRBV18 and TRBJ2-7; 13 positions agree with TRBD2. The CDR3 length is 14 residues. Germline V gives CDR1 KGHSH, CDR2 LQKENI. V shed 3 bases and J 7 bases; nucleotides not matched to a gene: 3. Here the CDR3 reads CASSPGLAGEEQYF. In DNA form, the CDR3 reads TGTGCCAGCTCACCCGGACTAGCGGGGGAAGAGCAGTACTTC.

The chain recombines TRBV6-6 with TRBJ2-7; D might be TRBD1 (6 bases). The CDR3 consists of 12 residues. Germline V CDR1 and CDR2: MNHNY, SVGAGI (reference sequence). V lost 5 bases to trimming and J lost 4 bases, with 9 bases between them. The CDR3 nucleotides read TGTGCCAGCAGTCTACAGGGATACGAGCAGTACTTC. Translation: CASSLQGYEQYF.

The gene calls are TRBV19 and TRBJ1-5; TRBD1 is a possible D gene (6 bases). The germline CDR1 and CDR2 sequences are LNHDA and SQIVND (reference sequence). Trimming removed 3 bases at V and 1 base at J, with 13 bases between. This CDR3 region has 16 residues. Here the CDR3 DNA reads TGTGCCAGTAGTATGGGTCGGGGGGGCAGCAATCAGCCCCAGCATTTT. The encoded protein is CASSMGRGGSNQPQHF.